This entry lists 21 T cell receptor beta chains sequenced from one sample in a study of CD8 T cells in cerebrospinal fluid in Alzheimer's disease. After re-calling the 10x single-cell sequencing reads, TCRdb lists one entry per CDR3 protein, DNA absent. The sample includes about 1,100 distinct CDR3 sequences. Specimen: cerebrospinal fluid. The receptors derive from a human donor in good health.

Considering frequency, this clonotype is medium-sized. This chain joins TRBV6-1 and TRBJ1-6. The CDR3 consists of 14 residues. In germline, CDR1 is MNHNS, CDR2 SASEGT. The chain's CDR3 is CASSPGYYNSPLHF.

Its frequency marks this clonotype as large (0.1 to 1%). The rearrangement joins TRBV6-5 to TRBJ2-2; TCRdb returns TRBD1, unconfirmable since there is no DNA. CDR1 and CDR2 from the germline V gene are MNHEY and SVGAGI. There are 15 residues in the CDR3. This CDR3 reads CASSYRGQNTGELFF.

This clonotype is medium-sized by frequency. The rearrangement uses TRBV6-5 and TRBJ2-7; TCRdb's D call, TRBD1, is unchecked because there is no DNA. Germline-derived CDR1 and CDR2 are MNHEY and SVGAGI. The CDR3 totals 13 residues. The CDR3 loop reads CASRQGQTHEQYF.

The chain employs TRBV20-1 and TRBJ2-3; the D call of TRBD2 rests on TCRdb alone, since no DNA is present to check it. This CDR3 is 16 amino acids long. CDR1 and CDR2 from the germline V gene are DFQATT and SNEGSKA (reference sequence). CDR3 amino acids: CSASGQAGASTDTQYF.

This clonotype is called medium-sized based on its frequency. The chain recombines TRBV19 with TRBJ1-5. This CDR3 spans 13 amino acids. The germline CDR1 and CDR2 sequences are LNHDA and SQIVND (reference sequence). The CDR3 is CASSIGHNQPQHF. The entire variable domain, with the rest obtained from reference TRBV19 and TRBJ1-5, is as follows: DGGITQSPKYLFRKEGQNVTLSCEQNLNHDAMYWYRQDPGQGLRLIYYSQIVNDFQKGDIAEGYSVSREKKESFPLTVTSAQKNPTAFYLCASSIGHNQPQHFGDGTRLSIL.

This clonotype is labeled medium-sized based on frequency. The V gene is TRBV7-3, the J gene TRBJ2-5; TCRdb names TRBD1, which stays unverified in the absence of DNA. Germline CDR1 and CDR2: SGHTA and FQGTGA. The CDR3 spans 15 residues. The CDR3 loop is CASSLTAGSQETQYF.

This clonotype is deemed medium-sized (0.01 to 0.1%) by its frequency. This chain uses TRBV29-1 with TRBJ1-4; the TRBD1 assignment by TCRdb is unverifiable without DNA. The CDR3 length is 13 residues. Germline V gene lookup returns CDR1 SQVTM and CDR2 ANQGSEA. The CDR3 sequence: CSVVETGVGKLFF.

This clonotype counts as medium-sized by frequency. The chain carries TRBV5-5 and TRBJ2-7; the TCRdb call, TRBD1, lacks DNA for checking. The CDR3 has 13 amino acids. Germline values: CDR1 SGHKS, CDR2 YYEKEE (reference sequence). The CDR3 is CASSYGQGAEQYF.

By frequency, this clonotype is medium-sized. The CDR3 loop reads CASSLEGLDTDTQYF. The chain joins TRBV5-1 to TRBJ2-3. Per the germline V gene, CDR1 is SGHRS and CDR2 is YFSETQ. The CDR3 runs to 15 residues.

Judged by frequency, this clonotype is medium-sized (0.01 to 0.1%). CDR3 residues: CSVLDREDEKLFF. V gene TRBV20-1 combines with J gene TRBJ1-4; as DNA is missing, the TRBD1 call by TCRdb cannot be tested. CDR1 DFQATT and CDR2 SNEGSKA come from the germline V gene (reference sequence). CDR3 size: 13 residues.

Frequency places this clonotype as medium-sized (0.01 to 0.1%). The V call is TRBV11-3, the J call TRBJ2-1; TCRdb designates TRBD1, a call that cannot be tested without DNA. The germline V gene encodes CDR1 SGHNT and CDR2 YENEEA. The CDR3 covers 14 residues. The CDR3 region is CASSLGRGVNEQFF.

This clonotype is labeled medium-sized based on frequency. The CDR3 sequence is CASSSGHTGSYEQYF. V is TRBV5-1 and J is TRBJ2-7. The CDR3 is 15 residues long. Germline assignment: CDR1 SGHRS and CDR2 YFSETQ.

This clonotype is called medium-sized based on its frequency. The CDR3 region is CASSGGRAVGREQFF. The rearrangement joins TRBV11-2 to TRBJ2-1; with no DNA, the TCRdb D assignment of TRBD1 cannot be verified. The CDR3 runs to 15 residues. Germline CDR1 SGHAT, CDR2 FQNNGV.

Measured by frequency, this clonotype is large. The chain employs TRBV5-1 and TRBJ2-2. The CDR3 totals 13 residues. From germline, CDR1 is SGHRS and CDR2 YFSETQ. The CDR3 loop reads CASSSVGPGELFF.

Considering frequency, this clonotype is large. The chain is built from TRBV5-1 and TRBJ2-5. CDR3 length equals 11 residues. Germline V CDR1 and CDR2: SGHRS, YFSETQ. CDR3 amino acids: CASTNQETQYF.

This clonotype is identified as large (0.1 to 1%) from frequency. CDR3 amino acids: CASSQDFDFLAKNIQYF. This chain links TRBV3-1 with TRBJ2-4. Germline CDR1 LGHDT, CDR2 YNNKEL (reference sequence). The CDR3 runs 17 residues.

According to its frequency, this clonotype is large. The J gene is TRBJ2-5, the V gene TRBV4-1; TCRdb calls TRBD1, which cannot be checked without DNA. The CDR3 is 13 amino acids. The germline CDR1 and CDR2 sequences are MGHRA and YSYEKL. CDR3: CASSPTGEETQYF.

The chain employs TRBV6-2 or TRBV6-3 and TRBJ2-6. This CDR3 has 14 amino acids. Germline V CDR1 and CDR2: MNHEY, SVGEGT. CDR3 amino acids: CASLYLAGANVLTF.

Its frequency marks this clonotype as medium-sized (0.01 to 0.1%). This chain links TRBV12-5 with TRBJ1-4. The CDR3 is 15 residues long. CDR1 LGHNT and CDR2 FRNRAP come from the germline V gene. The CDR3: CASIRSGATNEKLFF. Looking up the rest from reference TRBV12-5 and TRBJ1-4 gives the full variable domain: DARVTQTPRHKVTEMGQEVTMRCQPILGHNTVFWYRQTMMQGLELLAYFRNRAPLDDSGMPKDRFSAEMPDATLATLKIQPSEPRDSAVYFCASIRSGATNEKLFFGSGTQLSVL.

The CDR3 here is CASSLLGTLSYEQYF. The chain uses TRBV5-8 and TRBJ2-7; TCRdb's D call, TRBD1, is unchecked because there is no DNA. Germline V lookup: CDR1 SGHTS, CDR2 YDEGEE. CDR3 length: 15 amino acids.

In terms of frequency, this clonotype is large (0.1 to 1%). V is TRBV28 and J is TRBJ2-5; TCRdb reports TRBD1, a call that lacks DNA to check it against. CDR1 MDHEN and CDR2 SYDVKM come from the germline V gene. The CDR3 loop spans 15 amino acids. This CDR3 reads CASSFETAPGGTQYF.